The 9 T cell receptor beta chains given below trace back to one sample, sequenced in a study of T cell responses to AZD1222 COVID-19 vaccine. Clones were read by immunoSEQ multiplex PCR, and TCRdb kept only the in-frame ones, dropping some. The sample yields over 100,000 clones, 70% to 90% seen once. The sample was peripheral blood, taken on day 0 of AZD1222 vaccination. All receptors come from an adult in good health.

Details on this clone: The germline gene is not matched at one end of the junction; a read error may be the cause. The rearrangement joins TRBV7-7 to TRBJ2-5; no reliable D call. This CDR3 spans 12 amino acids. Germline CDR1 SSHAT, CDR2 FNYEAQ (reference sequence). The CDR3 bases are TGTGCTAGCAGCCAAGGCCGGGAGACCCAGTACTTC. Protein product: CASSQGRETQYF. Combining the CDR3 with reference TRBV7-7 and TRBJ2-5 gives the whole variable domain GAGVSQSPRYKVTKRGQDVTLRCDPISSHATLYWYQQALGQGPEFLTYFNYEAQPDKSGLPSDRFSAERPEGSISTLTIQRTEQRDSAMYRCASSQGRETQYFGPGTRLLVL.

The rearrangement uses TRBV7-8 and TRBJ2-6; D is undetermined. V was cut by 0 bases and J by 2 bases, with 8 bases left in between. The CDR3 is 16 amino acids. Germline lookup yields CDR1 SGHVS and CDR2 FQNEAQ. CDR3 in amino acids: CASSLAGSTGANVLTF. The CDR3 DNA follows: TGTGCCAGCAGCTTAGCGGGGTCTACTGGGGCCAACGTCCTGACTTTC. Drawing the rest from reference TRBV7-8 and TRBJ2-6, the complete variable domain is GAGVSQSPRYKVAKRGQDVALRCDPISGHVSLFWYQQALGQGPEFLTYFQNEAQLDKSGLPSDRFFAERPEGSVSTLKIQRTQQEDSAVYLCASSLAGSTGANVLTFGAGSRLTVL.

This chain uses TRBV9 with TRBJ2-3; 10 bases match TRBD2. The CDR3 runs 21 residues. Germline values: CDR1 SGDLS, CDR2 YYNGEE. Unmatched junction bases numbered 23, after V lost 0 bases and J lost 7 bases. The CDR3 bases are TGTGCCAGCAGCGTAGATGATAGGCTAGCGGGGGCGCCTACGGTTCGGTATACGCAGTATTTT. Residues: CASSVDDRLAGAPTVRYTQYF.

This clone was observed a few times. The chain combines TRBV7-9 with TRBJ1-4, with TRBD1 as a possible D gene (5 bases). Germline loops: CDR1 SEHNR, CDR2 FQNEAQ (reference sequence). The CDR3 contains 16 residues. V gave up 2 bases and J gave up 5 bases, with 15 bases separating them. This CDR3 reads CASSLYLDRDNEKLFF. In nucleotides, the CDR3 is TGTGCCAGCAGCTTATACTTGGACCGGGACAATGAAAAACTGTTTTTT.

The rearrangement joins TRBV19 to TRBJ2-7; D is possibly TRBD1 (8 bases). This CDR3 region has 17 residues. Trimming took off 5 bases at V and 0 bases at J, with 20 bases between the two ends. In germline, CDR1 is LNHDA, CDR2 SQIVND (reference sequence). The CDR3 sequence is CASSVEGGTGASYEQYF. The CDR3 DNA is TGTGCCAGTAGTGTCGAGGGGGGGACAGGAGCCTCCTACGAGCAGTACTTC.

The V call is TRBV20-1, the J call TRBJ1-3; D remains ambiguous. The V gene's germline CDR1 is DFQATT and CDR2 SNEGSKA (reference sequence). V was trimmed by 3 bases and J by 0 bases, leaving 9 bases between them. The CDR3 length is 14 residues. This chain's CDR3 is CSASSGYSGNTIYF. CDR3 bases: TGCAGTGCTAGTTCCGGCTACTCTGGAAACACCATATATTTT.

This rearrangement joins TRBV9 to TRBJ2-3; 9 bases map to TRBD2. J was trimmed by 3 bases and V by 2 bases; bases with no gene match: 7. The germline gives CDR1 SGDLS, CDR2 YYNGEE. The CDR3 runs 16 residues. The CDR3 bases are TGTGCCAGCAGCGTCGCGGCGGGGGGGCCGACAGATACGCAGTATTTT. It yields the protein CASSVAAGGPTDTQYF.

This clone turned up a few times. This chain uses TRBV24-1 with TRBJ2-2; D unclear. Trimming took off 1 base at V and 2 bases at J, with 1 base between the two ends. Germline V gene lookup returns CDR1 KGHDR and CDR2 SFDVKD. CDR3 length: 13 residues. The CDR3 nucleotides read TGTGCCACCAGTGATTTTAACACCGGGGAGCTGTTTTTT. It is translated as CATSDFNTGELFF.

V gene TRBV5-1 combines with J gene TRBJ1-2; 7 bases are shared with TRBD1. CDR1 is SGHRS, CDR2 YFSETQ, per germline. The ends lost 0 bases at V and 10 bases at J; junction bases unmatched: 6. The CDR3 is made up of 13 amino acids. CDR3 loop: CASSLEDRDDYTF. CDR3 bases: TGCGCCAGCAGCTTGGAAGACAGGGACGACTACACCTTC.